The 6 T cell receptor beta chains in this list originate from one sample, sequenced in a study of glioma-infiltrating T cells after dendritic cell vaccination. Method: immunoSEQ multiplex PCR; TCRdb's copy keeps in-frame clones and lacks some. The data contain roughly 100,000 clones, about four fifths of them singletons. Here the sequenced sample was blood, taken before dendritic cell vaccination. The source of these receptors is a human donor with glioblastoma.

V and J are TRBV19 and TRBJ1-1; weak D call: TRBD1 (6 bases). Germline V CDR1 and CDR2: LNHDA, SQIVND (reference sequence). CDR3 length equals 12 residues. V was pared by 4 bases and J by 3 bases, with 6 bases between. CDR3 region: CASSNRDTEAFF. As DNA, the CDR3 is TGTGCCAGTAGTAACAGGGACACTGAAGCTTTCTTT.

The CDR3 here is CASSIDPNYEQYF. The CDR3 DNA follows: TGTGCCAGTAGTATAGATCCAAACTACGAGCAGTACTTC. The genes are TRBV19 and TRBJ2-7; D is undetermined. The CDR3 is made up of 13 amino acids. The V and J ends lost 0 bases and 3 bases respectively, with 6 bases between them. Germline values: CDR1 LNHDA, CDR2 SQIVND (reference sequence).

The rearrangement uses TRBV6-5 and TRBJ2-1; 7 positions agree with TRBD2. Trimming at V came to 3 bases and at J to 9 bases, leaving 2 bases not matched to a gene. The CDR3 contains 12 residues. CDR1 MNHEY and CDR2 SVGAGI come from the germline V gene. CDR3 sequence reads: CASSYSGGEQFF. Written as DNA, the CDR3 is TGTGCCAGCAGTTATTCGGGGGGTGAGCAGTTCTTC.

V and J are TRBV5-1 and TRBJ2-5, with 10 bases that match TRBD1. Per the germline V gene, CDR1 is SGHRS and CDR2 is YFSETQ. CDR3 length: 14 amino acids. V lost 6 bases to trimming and J lost 4 bases; unmatched junction nucleotides: 6. The CDR3 bases are TGCGCCAGCAACGGACAGGGGGGATCAGAGACCCAGTACTTC. It codes for CASNGQGGSETQYF.

The V gene is TRBV11-3, the J gene TRBJ2-7, with 8 bases matching TRBD1. Trimming removed 6 bases from V and 2 bases from J; junction bases left unmatched: 15. This CDR3 comprises 17 residues. The germline gives CDR1 SGHNT, CDR2 YENEEA. The CDR3 protein is CASSGGTGTGITYEQYF. CDR3 sequence (DNA): TGTGCCAGCAGTGGTGGAACCGGGACAGGAATCACCTACGAGCAGTACTTC.

This clone is a singleton in its sample. The chain combines TRBV6-5 with TRBJ1-6; tentatively, D is TRBD1 (6 bases). Trimming pared 0 bases from V and 10 bases from J, leaving 16 bases between. The CDR3 is 16 residues long. Germline loops: CDR1 MNHEY, CDR2 SVGAGI. The CDR3 nucleotides are TGTGCCAGCAGTTACTCTAACGGGGGGGCTACATCACCCCTCCACTTT. Its protein is CASSYSNGGATSPLHF.